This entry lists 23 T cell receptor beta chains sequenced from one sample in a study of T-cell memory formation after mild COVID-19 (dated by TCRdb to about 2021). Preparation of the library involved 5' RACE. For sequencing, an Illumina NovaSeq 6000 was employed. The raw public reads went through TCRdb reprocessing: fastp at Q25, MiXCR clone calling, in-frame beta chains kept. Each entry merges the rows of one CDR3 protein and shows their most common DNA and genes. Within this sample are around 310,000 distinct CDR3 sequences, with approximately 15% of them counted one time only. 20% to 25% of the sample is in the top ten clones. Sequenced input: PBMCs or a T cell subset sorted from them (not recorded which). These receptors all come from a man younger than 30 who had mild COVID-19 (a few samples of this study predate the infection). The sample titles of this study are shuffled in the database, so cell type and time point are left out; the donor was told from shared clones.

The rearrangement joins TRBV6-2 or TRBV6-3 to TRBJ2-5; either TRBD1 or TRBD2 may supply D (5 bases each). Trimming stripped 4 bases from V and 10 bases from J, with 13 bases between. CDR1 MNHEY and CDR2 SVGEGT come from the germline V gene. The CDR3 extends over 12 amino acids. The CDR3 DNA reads TGTGCCAGCAGTTTCAGGGAGCGAAGCCAGTACTTC. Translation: CASSFRERSQYF.

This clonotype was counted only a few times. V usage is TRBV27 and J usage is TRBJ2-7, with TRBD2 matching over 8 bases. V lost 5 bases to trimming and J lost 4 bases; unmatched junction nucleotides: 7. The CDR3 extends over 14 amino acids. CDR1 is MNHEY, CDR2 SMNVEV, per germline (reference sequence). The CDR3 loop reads CASSLSGVGYEQYF. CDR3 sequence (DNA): TGTGCCAGCAGTCTTAGCGGGGTTGGATACGAGCAGTACTTC.

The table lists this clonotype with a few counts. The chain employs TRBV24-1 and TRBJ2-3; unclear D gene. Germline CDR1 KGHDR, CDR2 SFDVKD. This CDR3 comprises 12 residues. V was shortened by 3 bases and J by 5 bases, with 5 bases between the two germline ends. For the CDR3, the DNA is TGTGCCACCAGTGATCACCTAGATACGCAGTATTTT. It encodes CATSDHLDTQYF.

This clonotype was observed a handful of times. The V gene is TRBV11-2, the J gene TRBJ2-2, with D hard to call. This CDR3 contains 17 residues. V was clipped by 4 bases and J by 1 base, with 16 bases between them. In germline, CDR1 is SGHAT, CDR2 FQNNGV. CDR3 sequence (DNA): TGTGCCAGCAGCTCCTTTACAGTATTCGTGAACACCGGGGAGCTGTTTTTT. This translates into CASSSFTVFVNTGELFF.

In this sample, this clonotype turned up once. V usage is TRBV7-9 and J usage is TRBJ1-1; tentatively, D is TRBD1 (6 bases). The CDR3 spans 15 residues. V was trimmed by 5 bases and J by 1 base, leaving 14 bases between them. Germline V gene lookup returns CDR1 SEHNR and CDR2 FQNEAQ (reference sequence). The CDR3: CASSPPMGQNTEAFF. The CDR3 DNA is TGTGCCAGCAGCCCCCCCATGGGACAGAACACTGAAGCTTTCTTT.

Here the CDR3 reads CASSATPGTVSSYEQYF. For the CDR3, the DNA is TGTGCCAGCAGTGCTACGCCCGGGACGGTGAGCTCCTACGAGCAGTACTTC. The chain joins TRBV12-3 or TRBV12-4 to TRBJ2-7, with D perhaps TRBD1 or TRBD2 (5 bases each). The CDR3 loop spans 17 amino acids. The germline V and J ends were trimmed by 5 bases and 0 bases, with 20 bases remaining between them.

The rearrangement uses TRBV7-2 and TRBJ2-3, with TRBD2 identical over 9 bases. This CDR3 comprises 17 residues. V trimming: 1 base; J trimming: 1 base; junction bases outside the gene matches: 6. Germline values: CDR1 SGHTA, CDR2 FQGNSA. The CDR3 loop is CASSLEGVAGGTDTQYF. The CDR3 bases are TGTGCCAGCAGCTTAGAGGGGGTAGCGGGGGGCACAGATACGCAGTATTTT.

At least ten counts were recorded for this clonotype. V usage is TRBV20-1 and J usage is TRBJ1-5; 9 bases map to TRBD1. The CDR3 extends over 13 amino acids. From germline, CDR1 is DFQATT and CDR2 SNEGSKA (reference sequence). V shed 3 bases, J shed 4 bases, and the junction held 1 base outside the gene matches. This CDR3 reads CSASGTGNQPQHF. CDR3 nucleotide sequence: TGCAGTGCTAGCGGGACAGGGAATCAGCCCCAGCATTTT.

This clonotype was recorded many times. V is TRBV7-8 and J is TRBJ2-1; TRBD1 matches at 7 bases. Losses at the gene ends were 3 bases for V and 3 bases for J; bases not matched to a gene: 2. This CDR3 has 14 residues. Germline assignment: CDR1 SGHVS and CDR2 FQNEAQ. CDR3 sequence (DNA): TGTGCCAGCAGCTTGAACAGGGGCTACAATGAGCAGTTCTTC. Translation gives CASSLNRGYNEQFF.

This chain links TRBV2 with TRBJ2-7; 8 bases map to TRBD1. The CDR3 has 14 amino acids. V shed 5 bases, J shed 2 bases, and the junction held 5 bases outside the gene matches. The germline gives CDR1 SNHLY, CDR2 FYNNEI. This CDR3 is CASSWTGRAYEQYV. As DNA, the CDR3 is TGTGCCAGCAGTTGGACAGGGAGAGCCTACGAGCAGTACGTC.

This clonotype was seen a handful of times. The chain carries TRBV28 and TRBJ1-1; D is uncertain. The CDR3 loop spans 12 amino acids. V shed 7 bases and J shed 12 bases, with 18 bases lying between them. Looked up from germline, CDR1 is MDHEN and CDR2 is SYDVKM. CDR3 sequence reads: CASNPRVGGSFF. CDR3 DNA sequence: TGTGCCAGCAACCCTAGGGTTGGAGGATCTTTCTTT.

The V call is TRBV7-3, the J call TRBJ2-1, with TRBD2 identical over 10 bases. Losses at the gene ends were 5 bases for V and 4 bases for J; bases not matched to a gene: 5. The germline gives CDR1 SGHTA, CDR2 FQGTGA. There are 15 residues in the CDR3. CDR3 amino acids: CASSRAGGPYNEQFF. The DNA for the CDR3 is TGTGCCAGCAGCCGAGCGGGGGGGCCTTACAATGAGCAGTTCTTC.

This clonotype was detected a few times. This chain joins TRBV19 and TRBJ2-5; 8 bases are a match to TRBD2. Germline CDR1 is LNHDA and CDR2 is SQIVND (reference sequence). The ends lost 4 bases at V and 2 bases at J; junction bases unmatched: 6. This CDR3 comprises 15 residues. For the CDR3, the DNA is TGTGCCAGTAGTACCGCAAGACTAGCGCAAGAGACCCAGTACTTC. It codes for CASSTARLAQETQYF. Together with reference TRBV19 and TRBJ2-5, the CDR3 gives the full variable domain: DGGITQSPKYLFRKEGQNVTLSCEQNLNHDAMYWYRQDPGQGLRLIYYSQIVNDFQKGDIAEGYSVSREKKESFPLTVTSAQKNPTAFYLCASSTARLAQETQYFGPGTRLLVL.

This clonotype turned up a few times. CDR3 residues: CATSEVGAEQFF. The DNA of the CDR3 is TGTGCCACCAGTGAGGTCGGGGCAGAGCAGTTCTTC. The chain links TRBV24-1 to TRBJ2-1; D possibly matches TRBD1 or TRBD2 (5 bases each). Germline assignment: CDR1 KGHDR and CDR2 SFDVKD. The CDR3 consists of 12 residues. Trimming cost V 4 bases and J 10 bases, with 10 bases left between them.

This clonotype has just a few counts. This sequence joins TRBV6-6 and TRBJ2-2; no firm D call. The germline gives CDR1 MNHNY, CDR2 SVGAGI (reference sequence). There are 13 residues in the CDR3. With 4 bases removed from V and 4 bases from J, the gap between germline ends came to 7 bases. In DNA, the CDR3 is TGTGCCAGCAGTTCCCACATCACCGGGGAGCTGTTTTTT. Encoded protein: CASSSHITGELFF.

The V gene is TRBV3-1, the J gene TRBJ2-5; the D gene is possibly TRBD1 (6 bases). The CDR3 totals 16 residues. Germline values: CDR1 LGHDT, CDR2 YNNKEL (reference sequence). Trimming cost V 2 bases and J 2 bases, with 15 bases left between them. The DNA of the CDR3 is TGTGCCAGCAGCCAACCCCTCACAGGGCTTCAAGAGACCCAGTACTTC. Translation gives CASSQPLTGLQETQYF.

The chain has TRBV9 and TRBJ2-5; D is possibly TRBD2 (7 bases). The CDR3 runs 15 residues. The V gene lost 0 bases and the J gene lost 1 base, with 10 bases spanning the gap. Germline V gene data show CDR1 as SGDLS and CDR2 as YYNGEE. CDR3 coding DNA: TGTGCCAGCAGCGTAGATAGGGGGGGCCAAGAGACCCAGTACTTC. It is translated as CASSVDRGGQETQYF. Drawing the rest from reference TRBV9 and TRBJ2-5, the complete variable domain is DSGVTQTPKHLITATGQRVTLRCSPRSGDLSVYWYQQSLDQGLQFLIQYYNGEERAKGNILERFSAQQFPDLHSELNLSSLELGDSALYFCASSVDRGGQETQYFGPGTRLLVL.

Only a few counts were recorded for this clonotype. Here the CDR3 DNA reads TGTGCCAGCAGCCAAGCTTTTCTCGGGGGACAGGGCCACAATGAGCAGTTCTTC. Translation: CASSQAFLGGQGHNEQFF. The chain couples TRBV4-2 to TRBJ2-1, with TRBD1 identical over 9 bases. V lost 1 base to trimming and J lost 5 bases; unmatched junction nucleotides: 12. This CDR3 is built from 18 residues. Germline CDR1 is LGHNA and CDR2 is YNFKEQ.

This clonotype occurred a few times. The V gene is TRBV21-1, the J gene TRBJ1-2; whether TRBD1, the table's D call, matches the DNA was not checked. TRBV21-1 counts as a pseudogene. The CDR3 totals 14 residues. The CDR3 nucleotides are TGTGCCAGCAGCAAAGAGGGACAGAGCTATGGCTACACCTTC. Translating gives CASSKEGQSYGYTF.

The CDR3 protein is CASSFGLVSDTQYF. CDR3 DNA: TGTGCCAGCAGCTTTGGACTAGTATCAGATACGCAGTATTTT. V is TRBV5-5 and J is TRBJ2-3; 7 bases fit TRBD2. The CDR3 is 14 amino acids. CDR1 is SGHKS, CDR2 YYEKEE, per germline (reference sequence). V was pared by 2 bases and J by 4 bases, with 4 bases of the junction left unmatched.

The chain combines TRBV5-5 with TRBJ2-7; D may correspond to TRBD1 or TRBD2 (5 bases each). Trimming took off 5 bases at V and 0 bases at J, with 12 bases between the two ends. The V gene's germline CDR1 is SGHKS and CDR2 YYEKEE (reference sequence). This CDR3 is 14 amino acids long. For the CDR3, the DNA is TGTGCCAGCAGAGTTTCAGGGAGCTCCTACGAGCAGTACGTC. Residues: CASRVSGSSYEQYV.

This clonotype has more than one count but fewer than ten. The CDR3 protein is CASSFWGGRIQYF. In DNA, the CDR3 is TGTGCCAGCAGTTTTTGGGGGGGGCGCATTCAGTACTTC. The chain couples TRBV11-2 to TRBJ2-4; the D gene is possibly TRBD2 (7 bases). Between the trimmed V and J ends, which lost 6 bases and 9 bases, there was a span of 15 bases. Per germline, CDR1 SGHAT and CDR2 FQNNGV. The CDR3 is 13 residues long.

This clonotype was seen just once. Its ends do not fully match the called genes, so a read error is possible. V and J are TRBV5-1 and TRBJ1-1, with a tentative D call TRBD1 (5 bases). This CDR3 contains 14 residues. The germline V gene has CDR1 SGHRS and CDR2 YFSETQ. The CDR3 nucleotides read TGCGCCAGCAGTTTGGGGGATTCGGGGACTGAAGCTTTCTTT. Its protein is CASSLGDSGTEAFF.